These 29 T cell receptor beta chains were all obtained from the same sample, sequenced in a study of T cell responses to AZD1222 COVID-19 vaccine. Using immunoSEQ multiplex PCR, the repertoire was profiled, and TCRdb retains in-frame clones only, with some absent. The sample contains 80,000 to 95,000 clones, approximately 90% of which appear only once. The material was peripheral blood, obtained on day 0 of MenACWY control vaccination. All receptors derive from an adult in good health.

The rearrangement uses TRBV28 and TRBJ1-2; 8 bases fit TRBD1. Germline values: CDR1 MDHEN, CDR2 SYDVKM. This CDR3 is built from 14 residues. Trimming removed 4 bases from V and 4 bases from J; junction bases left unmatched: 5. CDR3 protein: CASSSGQETYGYTF. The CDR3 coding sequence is TGTGCCAGCAGTTCGGGACAGGAGACCTATGGCTACACCTTC.

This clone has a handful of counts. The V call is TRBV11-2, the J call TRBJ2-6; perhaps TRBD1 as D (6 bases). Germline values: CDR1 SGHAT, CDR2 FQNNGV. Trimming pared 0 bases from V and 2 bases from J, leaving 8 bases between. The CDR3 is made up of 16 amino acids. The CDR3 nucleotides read TGTGCCAGCAGCTTAGATCCAGGGGCTGGGGCCAACGTCCTGACTTTC. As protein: CASSLDPGAGANVLTF.

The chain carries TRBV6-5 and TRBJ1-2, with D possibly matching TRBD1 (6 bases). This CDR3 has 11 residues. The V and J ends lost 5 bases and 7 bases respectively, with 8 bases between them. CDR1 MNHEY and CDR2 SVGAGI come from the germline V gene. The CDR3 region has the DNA TGTGCCAGCAGTACAGGGAGTGGCTACACCTTC. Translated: CASSTGSGYTF.

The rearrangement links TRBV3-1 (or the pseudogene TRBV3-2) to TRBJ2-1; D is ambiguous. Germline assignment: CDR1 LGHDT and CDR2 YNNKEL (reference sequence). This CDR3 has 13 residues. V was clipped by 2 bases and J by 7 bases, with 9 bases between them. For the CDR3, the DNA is TGTGCCAGCAGCCAACAGGTAACGAATGAGCAGTTCTTC. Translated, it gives CASSQQVTNEQFF.

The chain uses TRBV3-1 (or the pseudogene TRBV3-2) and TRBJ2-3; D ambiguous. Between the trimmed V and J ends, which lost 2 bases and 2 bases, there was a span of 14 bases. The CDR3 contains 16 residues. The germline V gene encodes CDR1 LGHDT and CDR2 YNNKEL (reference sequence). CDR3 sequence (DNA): TGTGCCAGCAGCCAATCTGAACTTAGCCCCACAGATACGCAGTATTTT. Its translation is CASSQSELSPTDTQYF.

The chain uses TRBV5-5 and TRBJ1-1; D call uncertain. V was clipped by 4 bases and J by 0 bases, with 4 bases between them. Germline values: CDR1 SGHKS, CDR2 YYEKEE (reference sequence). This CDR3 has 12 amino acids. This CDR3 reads CASSRMNTEAFF. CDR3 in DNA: TGTGCCAGCAGCCGAATGAACACTGAAGCTTTCTTT.

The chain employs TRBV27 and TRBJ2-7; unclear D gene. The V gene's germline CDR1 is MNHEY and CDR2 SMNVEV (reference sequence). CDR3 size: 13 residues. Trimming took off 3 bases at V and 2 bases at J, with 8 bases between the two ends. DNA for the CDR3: TGTGCCAGCAGTTTCGGGCTAGCCTACGAGCAGTACTTC. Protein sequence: CASSFGLAYEQYF.

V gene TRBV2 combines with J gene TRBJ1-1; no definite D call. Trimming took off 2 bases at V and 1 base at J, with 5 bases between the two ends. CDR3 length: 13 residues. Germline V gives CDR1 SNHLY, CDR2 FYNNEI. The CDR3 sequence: CASSELRNTEAFF. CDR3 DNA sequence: TGTGCCAGCAGTGAACTCCGGAACACTGAAGCTTTCTTT.

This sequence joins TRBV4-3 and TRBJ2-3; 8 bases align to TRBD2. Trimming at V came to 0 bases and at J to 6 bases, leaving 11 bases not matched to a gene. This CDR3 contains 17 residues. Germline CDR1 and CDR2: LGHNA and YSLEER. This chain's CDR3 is CASSQDRSTSGSDTQYF. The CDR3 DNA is TGCGCCAGCAGCCAAGATAGGTCGACCAGCGGGAGTGATACGCAGTATTTT.

CDR3 sequence: CASRHLANTGELFF. CDR3 in DNA: TGTGCCAGCAGACACTTAGCGAACACCGGGGAGCTGTTTTTT. The chain has TRBV6-4 and TRBJ2-2; D unclear. The CDR3 contains 14 residues. Trimming cost V 6 bases and J 0 bases, with 8 bases left between them. Germline CDR1 is MRHNA and CDR2 is SNTAGT.

For the CDR3, the DNA is TGTGCCAGCAGCCAAGAATGGGAAGATACGCAGTATTTT. This gives the protein CASSQEWEDTQYF. The gene calls are TRBV4-2 and TRBJ2-3; D is unresolved. The CDR3 is 13 residues long. Germline values: CDR1 LGHNA, CDR2 YNFKEQ. Trimming took off 0 bases at V and 5 bases at J, with 6 bases between the two ends.

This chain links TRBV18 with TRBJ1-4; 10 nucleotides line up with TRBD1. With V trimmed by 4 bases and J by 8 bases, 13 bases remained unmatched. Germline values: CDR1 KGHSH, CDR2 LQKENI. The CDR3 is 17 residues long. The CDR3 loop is CASSLGQGRTSTEKLFF. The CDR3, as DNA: TGTGCCAGCTCACTGGGACAGGGGAGGACTTCGACGGAAAAACTGTTTTTT.

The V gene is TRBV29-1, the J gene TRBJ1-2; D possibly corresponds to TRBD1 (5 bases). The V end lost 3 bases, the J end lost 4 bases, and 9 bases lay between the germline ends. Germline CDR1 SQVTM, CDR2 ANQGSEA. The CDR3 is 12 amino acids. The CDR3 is CSVDPGIYGYTF. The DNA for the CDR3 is TGCAGCGTTGACCCAGGGATCTATGGCTACACCTTC.

CDR3 protein: CASSQEFSHGETQYF. For the CDR3, the DNA is TGCGCCAGCAGCCAAGAATTCTCGCATGGGGAGACCCAGTACTTC. The V call is TRBV4-3, the J call TRBJ2-5; unclear D gene. Per germline, CDR1 LGHNA and CDR2 YSLEER. CDR3 size: 15 residues. V shed 0 bases and J shed 5 bases, with 13 bases lying between them.

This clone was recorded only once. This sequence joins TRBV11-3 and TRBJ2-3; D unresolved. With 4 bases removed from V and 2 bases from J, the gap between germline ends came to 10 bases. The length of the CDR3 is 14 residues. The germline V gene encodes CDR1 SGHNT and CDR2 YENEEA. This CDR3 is CASSSPRTTDTQYF. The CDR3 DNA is TGTGCCAGCAGCTCGCCTAGGACCACAGATACGCAGTATTTT.

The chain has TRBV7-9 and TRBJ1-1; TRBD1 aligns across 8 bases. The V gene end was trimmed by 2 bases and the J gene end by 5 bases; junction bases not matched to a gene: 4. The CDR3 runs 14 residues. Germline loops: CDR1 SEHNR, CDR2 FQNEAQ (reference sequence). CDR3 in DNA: TGTGCCAGCAGCTTACAGGGGGCGGAAACTGAAGCTTTCTTT. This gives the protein CASSLQGAETEAFF.

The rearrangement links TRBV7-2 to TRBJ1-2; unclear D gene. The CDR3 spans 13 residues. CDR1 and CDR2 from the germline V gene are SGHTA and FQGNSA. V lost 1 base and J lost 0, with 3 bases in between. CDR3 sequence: CASSLDTNYGYTF. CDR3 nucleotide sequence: TGTGCCAGCAGCTTAGACACTAACTATGGCTACACCTTC.

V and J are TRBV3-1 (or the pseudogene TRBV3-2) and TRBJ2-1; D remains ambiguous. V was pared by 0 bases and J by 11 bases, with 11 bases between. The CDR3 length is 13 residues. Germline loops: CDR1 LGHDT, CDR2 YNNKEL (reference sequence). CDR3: CASSQEGITKQFF. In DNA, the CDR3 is TGTGCCAGCAGCCAAGAGGGAATTACTAAGCAGTTCTTC.

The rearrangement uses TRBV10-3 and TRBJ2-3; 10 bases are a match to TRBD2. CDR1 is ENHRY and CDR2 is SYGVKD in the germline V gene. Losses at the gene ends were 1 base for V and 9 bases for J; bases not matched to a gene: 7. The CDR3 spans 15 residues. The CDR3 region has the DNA TGTGCCATCAGTGAGTTGGATGGACTAGCGGACACGCAGTATTTT. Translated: CAISELDGLADTQYF.

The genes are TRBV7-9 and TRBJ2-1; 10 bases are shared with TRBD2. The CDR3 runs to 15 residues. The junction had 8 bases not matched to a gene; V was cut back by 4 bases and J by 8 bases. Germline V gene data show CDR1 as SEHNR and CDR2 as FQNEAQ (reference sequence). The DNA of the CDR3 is TGTGCCAGCAGCTCCCGGACTAGCGGAAGGGATGAGCAGTTCTTC. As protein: CASSSRTSGRDEQFF.

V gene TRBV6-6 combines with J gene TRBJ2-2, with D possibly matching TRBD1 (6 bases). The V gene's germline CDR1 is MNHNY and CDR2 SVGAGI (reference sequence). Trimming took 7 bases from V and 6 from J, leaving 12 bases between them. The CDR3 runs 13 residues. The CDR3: CASTYRAAGELFF. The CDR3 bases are TGTGCCAGCACCTACAGGGCAGCCGGGGAGCTGTTTTTT.

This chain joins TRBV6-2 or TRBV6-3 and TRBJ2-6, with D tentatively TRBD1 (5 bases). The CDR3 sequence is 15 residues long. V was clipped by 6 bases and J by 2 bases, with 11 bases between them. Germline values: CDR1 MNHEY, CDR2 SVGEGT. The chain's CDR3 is CASSLGHTGANVLTF. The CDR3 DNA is TGTGCCAGCAGCCTAGGACATACTGGGGCCAACGTCCTGACTTTC.

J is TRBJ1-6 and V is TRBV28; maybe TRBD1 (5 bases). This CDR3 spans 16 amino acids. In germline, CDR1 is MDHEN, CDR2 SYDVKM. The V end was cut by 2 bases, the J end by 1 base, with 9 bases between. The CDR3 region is CASSLAGGSYNSPLHF. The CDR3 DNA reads TGTGCCAGCAGTTTAGCGGGGGGTTCCTATAATTCACCCCTCCACTTT.

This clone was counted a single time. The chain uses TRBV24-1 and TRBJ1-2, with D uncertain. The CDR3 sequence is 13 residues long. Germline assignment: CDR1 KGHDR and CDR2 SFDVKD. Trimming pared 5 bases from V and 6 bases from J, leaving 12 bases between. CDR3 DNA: TGTGCCACCAGTGCTTGGGAGGGAGATGGCTACACCTTC. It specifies CATSAWEGDGYTF.

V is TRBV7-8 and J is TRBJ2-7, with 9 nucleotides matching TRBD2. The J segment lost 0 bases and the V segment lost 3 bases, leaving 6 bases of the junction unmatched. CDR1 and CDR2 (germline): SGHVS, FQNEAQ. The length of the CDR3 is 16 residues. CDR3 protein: CASSFRAGGTSYEQYF. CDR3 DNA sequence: TGTGCCAGCAGCTTCCGGGCGGGGGGGACCTCCTACGAGCAGTACTTC.

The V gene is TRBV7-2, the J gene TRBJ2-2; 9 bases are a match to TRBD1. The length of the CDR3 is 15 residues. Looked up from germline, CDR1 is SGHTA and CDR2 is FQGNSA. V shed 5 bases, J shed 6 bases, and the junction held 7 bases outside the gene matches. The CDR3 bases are TGTGCCAGCAGCCCTGGGACAGGGAGGGCCGGGGAGCTGTTTTTT. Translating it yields CASSPGTGRAGELFF.

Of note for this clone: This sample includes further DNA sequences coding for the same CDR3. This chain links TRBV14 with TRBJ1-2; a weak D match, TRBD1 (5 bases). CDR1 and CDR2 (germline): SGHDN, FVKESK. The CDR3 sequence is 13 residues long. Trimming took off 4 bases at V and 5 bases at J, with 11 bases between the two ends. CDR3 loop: CASSLHGGYGYTF. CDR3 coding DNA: TGTGCCAGCAGCCTTCATGGGGGGTATGGCTACACCTTC.

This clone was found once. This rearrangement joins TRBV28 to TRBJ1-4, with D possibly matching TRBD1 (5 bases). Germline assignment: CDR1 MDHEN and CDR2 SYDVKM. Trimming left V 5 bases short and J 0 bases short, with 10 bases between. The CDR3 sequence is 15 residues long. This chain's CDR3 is CASSPGTATNEKLFF. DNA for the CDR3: TGTGCCAGCAGTCCCGGGACGGCAACTAATGAAAAACTGTTTTTT. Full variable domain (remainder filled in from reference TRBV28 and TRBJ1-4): DVKVTQSSRYLVKRTGEKVFLECVQDMDHENMFWYRQDPGLGLRLIYFSYDVKMKEKGDIPEGYSVSREKKERFSLILESASTNQTSMYLCASSPGTATNEKLFFGSGTQLSVL.

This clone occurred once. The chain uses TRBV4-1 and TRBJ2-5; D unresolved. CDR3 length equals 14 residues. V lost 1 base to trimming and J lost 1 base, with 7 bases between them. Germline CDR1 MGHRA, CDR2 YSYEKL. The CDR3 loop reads CASSQVGSQETQYF. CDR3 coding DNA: TGCGCCAGCAGCCAAGTGGGATCCCAAGAGACCCAGTACTTC.